The 18 T cell receptor beta chains below were found in one sample sequenced in a study of cytomegalovirus exposure and HLA in healthy donors. Primers included in the PCR were 60 Vbeta and 13 Jbeta primers. TCRdb's table, derived via immunoSEQ multiplex PCR, lists solely in-frame clones and lacks some. The table has about 120,000 clones, 60% to 85% seen once; the top ten hold 1.5% to 2%. Sequences were obtained from PBMCs. The receptors were gathered from a woman under 30 in good health and CMV-seronegative.

The chain links TRBV6-1 to TRBJ1-1; unclear D gene. V lost 6 bases to trimming and J lost 4 bases, with 12 bases between them. This CDR3 comprises 13 residues. Germline CDR1 reads MNHNS; CDR2 reads SASEGT. The DNA for the CDR3 is TGTGCCAGCAGGAGCGGTCTTTCCACTGAAGCTTTCTTT. Translation: CASRSGLSTEAFF.

V usage is TRBV5-8 and J usage is TRBJ1-1; no clear D. Trimming removed 1 base at V and 0 bases at J, with 7 bases between. This CDR3 has 14 amino acids. In germline, CDR1 is SGHTS, CDR2 YDEGEE. The CDR3 loop reads CASSLIPMNTEAFF. The CDR3 nucleotides are TGTGCCAGCAGCTTGATCCCAATGAACACTGAAGCTTTCTTT.

The rearrangement joins TRBV6-1 to TRBJ2-5; a possible D gene is TRBD1 (6 bases). Germline V gene sequence: CDR1 MNHNS, CDR2 SASEGT. Trimming stripped 6 bases from V and 5 bases from J, with 13 bases between. This CDR3 has 13 amino acids. The chain's CDR3 is CASSNTGIETQYF. The CDR3 DNA reads as TGTGCCAGCAGCAATACAGGGATCGAGACCCAGTACTTC.

The sample holds a few counts of this clone. This chain connects TRBV6-6 to TRBJ2-7; D unclear. V was clipped by 3 bases and J by 6 bases, with 9 bases between them. CDR3 length: 12 amino acids. Germline CDR1 MNHNY, CDR2 SVGAGI (reference sequence). CDR3 in amino acids: CASSYRRSEQYF. Written as DNA, the CDR3 is TGTGCCAGCAGTTATAGGAGATCCGAGCAGTACTTC.

The chain is built from TRBV4-1 and TRBJ1-1; D is uncertain. Trimming stripped 0 bases from V and 1 base from J, with 12 bases between. This CDR3 has 16 residues. Per germline, CDR1 MGHRA and CDR2 YSYEKL. The CDR3 region is CASSQEKGVKNTEAFF. The CDR3 DNA sequence: TGCGCCAGCAGCCAAGAGAAAGGAGTAAAGAACACTGAAGCTTTCTTT.

The chain links TRBV27 to TRBJ1-2, with 10 bases identical to TRBD1. The ends lost 5 bases at V and 3 bases at J; junction bases unmatched: 9. Germline CDR1 and CDR2: MNHEY and SMNVEV (reference sequence). The CDR3 spans 16 residues. The CDR3 reads CASSMGPGQGHYGYTF. The CDR3 DNA is TGTGCCAGCAGTATGGGGCCGGGACAGGGGCACTATGGCTACACCTTC.

Points on this clone: The germline gene is not matched at one end of the junction; a read error may be the cause. The chain combines TRBV7-7 with TRBJ2-3; 8 bases fit TRBD1. Germline CDR1 reads SSHAT; CDR2 reads FNYEAQ (reference sequence). This CDR3 comprises 15 residues. CDR3 amino acids: CASSLDRGRADTQYF. The CDR3 DNA follows: TGTGCTAGCAGCTTAGACAGGGGAAGGGCAGATACGCAGTATTTT.

The V gene is TRBV7-9, the J gene TRBJ1-1, with 9 positions matching TRBD1. This CDR3 spans 16 amino acids. CDR1 SEHNR and CDR2 FQNEAQ come from the germline V gene (reference sequence). With V trimmed by 5 bases and J by 3 bases, 10 bases remained unmatched. CDR3 region: CASSRGQGFGDTEAFF. The CDR3 DNA is TGTGCCAGCAGCAGAGGACAGGGGTTTGGTGACACTGAAGCTTTCTTT. The full variable domain, completed using reference TRBV7-9 and TRBJ1-1, is DTGVSQNPRHKITKRGQNVTFRCDPISEHNRLYWYRQTLGQGPEFLTYFQNEAQLEKSRLLSDRFSAERPKGSFSTLEIQRTEQGDSAMYLCASSRGQGFGDTEAFFGQGTRLTVV.

This chain uses TRBV27 with TRBJ2-3; TRBD2 aligns across 8 bases. Trimming removed 3 bases from V and 4 bases from J; junction bases left unmatched: 6. The CDR3 consists of 15 residues. Germline loops: CDR1 MNHEY, CDR2 SMNVEV (reference sequence). The chain's CDR3 is CASSFWGLGPDTQYF. The CDR3, as DNA: TGTGCCAGCAGTTTTTGGGGACTAGGACCAGATACGCAGTATTTT.

V gene TRBV2 combines with J gene TRBJ2-3; TRBD2 agrees at 8 bases. CDR1 is SNHLY and CDR2 is FYNNEI in the germline V gene. The V and J ends lost 4 bases and 4 bases, in that order; junction bases with no gene match: 7. The CDR3 runs 15 residues. The CDR3 protein is CASSVDGGGADTQYF. CDR3 sequence (DNA): TGTGCCAGCAGTGTAGACGGGGGGGGCGCAGATACGCAGTATTTT.

This clone turned up a few times. This chain connects TRBV25-1 to TRBJ2-5; D possibly corresponds to TRBD1 (5 bases). Trimming stripped 4 bases from V and 5 bases from J, with 11 bases between. Looked up from germline, CDR1 is MGHDK and CDR2 is SYGVNS. The CDR3 is 13 residues long. CDR3 nucleotide sequence: TGTGCCAGCAGTGCTGACAGTCGGGAGACCCAGTACTTC. It yields the protein CASSADSRETQYF. The entire variable domain, with the rest obtained from reference TRBV25-1 and TRBJ2-5, is as follows: EADIYQTPRYLVIGTGKKITLECSQTMGHDKMYWYQQDPGMELHLIHYSYGVNSTEKGDLSSESTVSRIRTEHFPLTLESARPSHTSQYLCASSADSRETQYFGPGTRLLVL.

The V call is TRBV7-9, the J call TRBJ1-1; D uncertain. CDR3 size: 17 residues. Germline CDR1 SEHNR, CDR2 FQNEAQ (reference sequence). V lost 2 bases and J lost 4, with 20 bases in between. CDR3 region: CASSLTETSPGSTEAFF. CDR3 coding DNA: TGTGCCAGCAGCTTAACCGAGACGAGCCCGGGGTCCACTGAAGCTTTCTTT.

This chain connects TRBV27 to TRBJ2-5; D possibly corresponds to TRBD2 (5 bases). V was trimmed by 2 bases and J by 2 bases, leaving 12 bases between them. This CDR3 contains 15 residues. Germline values: CDR1 MNHEY, CDR2 SMNVEV (reference sequence). The DNA for the CDR3 is TGTGCCAGCAGTTTAGGGAGCGGACCACAAGAGACCCAGTACTTC. Residues: CASSLGSGPQETQYF.

The chain links TRBV25-1 to TRBJ1-2; D remains ambiguous. V lost 0 bases, J lost 3 bases, and 5 bases lay in between. The CDR3 contains 13 residues. Germline V CDR1 and CDR2: MGHDK, SYGVNS. The CDR3 protein is CASSEYPDYGYTF. CDR3 bases: TGTGCCAGCAGTGAATACCCCGACTATGGCTACACCTTC.

Only a few counts were recorded for this clone. J is TRBJ1-2 and V is TRBV28; perhaps TRBD1 as D (5 bases). Per the germline V gene, CDR1 is MDHEN and CDR2 is SYDVKM. The V end lost 2 bases, the J end lost 4 bases, and 14 bases lay between the germline ends. CDR3 size: 15 residues. The CDR3 nucleotides read TGTGCCAGCAGTTTAAGGGGCGGGGGGTCCTATGGCTACACCTTC. Protein product: CASSLRGGGSYGYTF.

The V and J genes are TRBV29-1 and TRBJ2-1, with D perhaps TRBD1 (6 bases). Germline V gene sequence: CDR1 SQVTM, CDR2 ANQGSEA. This CDR3 region has 15 residues. V gave up 7 bases and J gave up 4 bases, with 20 bases separating them. The DNA for the CDR3 is TGCAGCGCCGGAACAGGGTCAGGGTTGTACAATGAGCAGTTCTTC. Residues: CSAGTGSGLYNEQFF.

The chain joins TRBV30 to TRBJ2-1; D not resolved. The CDR3 is 15 amino acids. Germline-derived CDR1 and CDR2 are GTSNPN and SVGIG (reference sequence). V was trimmed by 3 bases and J by 0 bases, leaving 12 bases between them. Written as DNA, the CDR3 is TGTGCCTGGAGCGCCATACTTAGCTCCTACAATGAGCAGTTCTTC. The encoded protein is CAWSAILSSYNEQFF.

The DNA of the CDR3 is TGTGCCAGCAGCTTATTGGCCCAAATCCTCACTGAAGCTTTCTTT. Protein: CASSLLAQILTEAFF. V and J are TRBV7-9 and TRBJ1-1; no definite D call. This CDR3 is built from 15 residues. With 2 bases removed from V and 4 bases from J, the gap between germline ends came to 14 bases. The germline CDR1 and CDR2 sequences are SEHNR and FQNEAQ (reference sequence).